This is a list of T cell receptor beta chains from one sample in a study of blood T cell repertoires in COVID-19. The assay was immunoSEQ multiplex PCR, and TCRdb's table has in-frame clones only and misses some. The data hold approximately 74,000 clones, with roughly 86% observed a single time. The sequenced sample consisted of peripheral blood. Receptors were obtained from a man between 65 and 85 years old with acute or convalescent COVID-19. The CDR3 runs from the conserved cysteine through the conserved F or W. A D gene is named only where the DNA matches it firmly. Clone size appears in some rows only: once, few, many, or a class for an expanded clone.

NA TRBJ1-1 NA TRBV11-2 TGTGCCAGCAGCTTGGTTACCGGGACAAAGAACACTGAAGCTTTCTTT CASSLVTGTKNTEAFF
NA TRBJ1-6 few TRBV2 TGTGCCAGCAGTGATAGTCAGGCCTCACGTTCACCCCTCCACTTT CASSDSQASRSPLHF
NA TRBJ2-7 NA TRBV15 TGTGCCACCAGCAGAGCCGACGTGGGCCCCCTCGAGCAGTACTTC CATSRADVGPLEQYF
NA TRBJ1-2 NA TRBV18 TGTGCCAGCTCATCTATATATTCAGGGGCTCTCGACTATGGCTACACCTTC CASSSIYSGALDYGYTF
NA TRBJ1-6 NA TRBV5-1 TGCGCCAGCAGCTTCTACTCCTATAATTCACCCCTCCACTTT CASSFYSYNSPLHF
TRBD1 TRBJ1-2 few TRBV24-1 TGTGCCACCAGTGATACAGGGGGCGAGAACTATGGCTACACCTTC CATSDTGGENYGYTF
NA TRBJ2-7 NA TRBV6-5 TGTGCCAGTGGGTTAGGAGGGGAGCAGTACTTC CASGLGGEQYF
TRBD2 TRBJ2-3 once TRBV2 TGTGCCAGCAGTGGCGGACTAGCGGGGGGGGCAGATACGCAGTATTTT CASSGGLAGGADTQYF
TRBD1 TRBJ2-5 NA TRBV19 TGTGCCAGTAGAAAAGGACAGGGTACGGAGACCCAGTACTTC CASRKGQGTETQYF
NA TRBJ2-2 NA TRBV19 TGTGCCAGTAGTATAGATTCGTCCCCCCTCCGGGCCGGGGAGCTGTTTTTT CASSIDSSPLRAGELFF
TRBD2 TRBJ2-1 NA TRBV6-2/TRBV6-3 TGTGCCAGCAGCCCCCGGGGGGGCGAAGCGGGGGGGCTCAATGAGCAGTTCTTC CASSPRGGEAGGLNEQFF
NA TRBJ1-6 NA TRBV4-3 TGCGCCAGCAGCCAAGATTGGGCTTTTAATAATTCACCCCTCCACTTT CASSQDWAFNNSPLHF
NA TRBJ2-1 NA TRBV20-1 TGCAGTGCTAGAGTGAGGAATGAGCAGTTCTTC CSARVRNEQFF
NA TRBJ1-5 NA TRBV7-2 TGTGCCAGCAGTTCAACCTACAGGGTAGGTCAGCCCCAGCATTTT CASSSTYRVGQPQHF
TRBD1 TRBJ1-1 NA TRBV12-5 TGTGCTAGTGGTTTAATCATCAGGGGGCGGACTGAAGCTTTCTTT CASGLIIRGRTEAFF
TRBD1 TRBJ1-6 NA TRBV28 TGTGCCAGCAGTACGCAGGGGGCGCCTAATTCACCCCTCCACTTT CASSTQGAPNSPLHF
NA TRBJ2-1 NA TRBV27 TGTGCCAGCAGTTTTTCACGGTACAATGAGCAGTTCTTC CASSFSRYNEQFF
TRBD1 TRBJ1-2 NA TRBV5-8 TGTGCCAGCAGCTCCCGAATTACAGGGGTTCAGGGCTACACCTTC CASSSRITGVQGYTF
TRBD1 TRBJ1-5 NA TRBV9 TGTGCCAGCAGCGGAGGGACAGGGGTCAATCAGCCCCAGCATTTT CASSGGTGVNQPQHF
NA TRBJ1-2 NA TRBV7-2 TGTGCCAGCAGCTCTGCACAGGGCCCCTATGGCTACACCTTC CASSSAQGPYGYTF
NA TRBJ1-3 NA TRBV30 TGTGCCTGGAGTGCCGGACAGTTTGAGCTGTTCGGGTCTGGAAACACCATATATTTT CAWSAGQFELFGSGNTIYF
TRBD1 TRBJ1-5 NA TRBV5-1 TGCGCCAGCAGCTTGGGACAGGGGGGCAATCAGCCCCAGCATTTT CASSLGQGGNQPQHF
NA TRBJ1-1 NA TRBV10-3 TGTGCCATCAGATTAAACACTGAAGCTTTCTTT CAIRLNTEAFF
NA TRBJ1-3 NA TRBV2 TGTGCCAGCAGGCGGGGCCTCAGCTCTGGAAACACCATATATTTT CASRRGLSSGNTIYF